This T cell receptor beta chain was profiled in a study of T cells in localized non-small cell lung cancer (dated by TCRdb to between 2020 and 2021). Some background on the complete study: The study examined T cell repertoires in approximately 240 patients with early-stage NSCLC and compared tumors with uninvolved tumor-adjacent lungs. The cohort was made up of around 250 treatment-naive NSCLC patients whose localized lung tumors had been resected. The mean age of the NSCLC patients was under 70 years, with fewer than 150 men and around 110 women.

At diagnosis, peripheral blood, uninvolved tumor-adjacent lung and tumor were collected and stored as a combination of fresh-frozen and FFPE material. For TCR repertoire profiling, blood samples were analyzed in the form of peripheral blood mononuclear cells. What the work shows at the level of the full study, not this receptor alone: Because multi-region tumor sequencing was not done, intratumor heterogeneity could not be ruled out. Uninvolved tumor-adjacent lung showed the highest T cell clonality, higher than tumor, which suggests more focused antigenic responses in the uninvolved tumor-adjacent lung. Since the design was exploratory, TCR variables were selected using unadjusted p-values with no false-discovery rate correction. Longer overall survival was associated with higher T cell density in blood, whereas shorter survival was associated with higher clonality in adjacent lung. Of the top 100 tumor clones, a median of roughly 60 were detected in paired uninvolved adjacent lung; over 25 were also among that lung's top 100.

As to this clone: The specificity of this receptor is unknown. Base qualities were left out, and no much larger clone turns up one base away.

The immunoSEQ Assay was used to sequence TCR beta CDR3 regions from DNA. The authors' analysis ran thus. To compute T cell density, TCR beta template counts were normalized to usable DNA, which was estimated by amplifying housekeeping genes. Using the preseqR package, richness was estimated by extrapolating to 120,000 templates for tissue samples and 400,000 templates for PBMC samples. Clonality was defined as one minus Pielou's evenness. Tissue-enriched TCRs were identified through differential abundance testing performed on productive amino-acid clonotypes, with a minimum total count of 5 and an alpha of 0.1. The Jaccard Index and the Morisita Overlap Index were used to measure repertoire overlap between compartments. GLIPH grouped TCR beta CDR3s together with public tetramer-defined viral CDR3s, and a viral motif had to include at least three viral sequences and show V-gene enrichment. TCRdb took over this immuneACCESS table, retaining in-frame rearrangements with V and J assigned. Such tables are incomplete; in checked studies, under half of the missing clones stem from an unresolved V gene, and the remainder is unexplained. That table furnishes V, J and clone size, whereas the DNA furnished D and trimming. For this sample the table gives under 70,000 clones, of which approximately 90% were detected only once. The top ten clones comprise approximately 5% of the sample.

Via the germline V gene, CDR1 is SGDLS and CDR2 YYNGEE. V ends up 3 bases short and J 5 bases short, with an unmatched junction base count of 11. Measured from the cysteine to the phenylalanine, the CDR3 is 15 residues long. CDR3 DNA only is kept here, 45 bases in frame from base 1. The input for sequencing was peripheral blood, taken before any cancer treatment. The chain was built from TRBV9 and TRBJ2-7, and 7 junction bases match TRBD1. This receptor was identified in a woman aged 35-75 years with stage I lung adenocarcinoma. The CDR3 region reads CASSASHRGSDEQYF. The base sequence is TGTGCCAGCAGCGCCTCGCACAGGGGAAGCGACGAGCAGTACTTC.